This record concerns one TCR beta chain sequence. Its cognate antigen is unknown. CDR3 length: 17 amino acids. CDR1 and CDR2 (germline): SGHTA, FQGNSA. The J segment lost 3 bases and the V segment lost 5 bases, leaving 9 bases of the junction unmatched. This sample was included in a study of T cell repertoires in cytomegalovirus infection. Study in general: As its CMV epitopes, the study selected recently identified HLA-C-restricted and well-studied HLA-B-restricted targets.

Each CDR3 protein gets one entry after TCRdb re-called the reads with MiXCR. The sample lists about 470,000 distinct CDR3 sequences, 40% to 50% occurring once. The sequence was obtained from a human donor in good health (CMV status not recorded). Some clones in this sample may be carry-over from other donors' samples. The chain links TRBV7-2 to TRBJ2-1; TRBD2 matches 11 bases. Here the sequenced sample was cultured PBMCs, taken from culture after CMV antigen stimulation. The CDR3 DNA is TGTGCCAGCAGCATCGTTAACCTAGCGGGAGGCTACAATGAGCAGTTCTTC. Its translation is CASSIVNLAGGYNEQFF.